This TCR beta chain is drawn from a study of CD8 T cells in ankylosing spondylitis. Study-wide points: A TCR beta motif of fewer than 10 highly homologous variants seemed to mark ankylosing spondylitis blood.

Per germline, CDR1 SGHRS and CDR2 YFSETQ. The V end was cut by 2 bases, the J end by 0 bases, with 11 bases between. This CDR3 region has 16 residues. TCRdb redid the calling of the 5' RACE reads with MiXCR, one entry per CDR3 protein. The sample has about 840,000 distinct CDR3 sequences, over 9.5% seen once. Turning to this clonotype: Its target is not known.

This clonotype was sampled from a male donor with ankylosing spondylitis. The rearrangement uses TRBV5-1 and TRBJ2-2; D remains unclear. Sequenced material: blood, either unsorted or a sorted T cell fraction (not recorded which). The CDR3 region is CASSFNWLANTGELFF. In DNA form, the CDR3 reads TGCGCCAGCAGCTTCAATTGGCTAGCGAACACCGGGGAGCTGTTTTTT.